Listed below are T cell receptor beta chains from one sample, sequenced in a study of shared clonotypes between healthy human individuals. Clones were read by immunoSEQ multiplex PCR, and TCRdb kept only the in-frame ones, dropping some. The sample consists of fewer than 400,000 clones, around two thirds of them appearing once. Sequenced sample: memory CD4+ T cells sorted from blood. These TCRs come from a man aged 30-40 years in good health. Each CDR3 is given with its conserved first and last residue. The D gene is left open where the match is weak. Size tells how often a clone was seen (once, few, many) or the class of an expanded clone, and some rows leave it out.

D gene: -
clone size: -
J gene: TRBJ2-5
V gene: TRBV11-3
CDR3 protein: CASSPGRGEYQETQYF
CDR3 DNA: TGTGCCAGCAGCCCGGGTCGGGGAGAGTACCAAGAGACCCAGTACTTC

D gene: -
clone size: -
J gene: TRBJ1-2
V gene: TRBV6-4
CDR3 protein: CASPRDPRAYGYTF
CDR3 DNA: TGTGCCAGCCCCCGGGACCCCCGGGCCTATGGCTACACCTTC

D gene: TRBD1
clone size: many
J gene: TRBJ2-7
V gene: TRBV30
CDR3 protein: CAAGTGTGLREQYF
CDR3 DNA: TGTGCTGCAGGTACCGGGACAGGGCTTCGAGAGCAGTACTTC

D gene: -
clone size: -
J gene: TRBJ1-2
V gene: TRBV29-1
CDR3 protein: CSVELRATRGYTF
CDR3 DNA: TGCAGCGTTGAATTGCGAGCCACTCGGGGCTACACCTTC

D gene: TRBD2
clone size: once
J gene: TRBJ2-1
V gene: TRBV5-1
CDR3 protein: CASSPVAGRNEQFF
CDR3 DNA: TGCGCCAGCAGCCCGGTAGCGGGACGAAATGAGCAGTTCTTC

D gene: -
clone size: once
J gene: TRBJ2-7
V gene: TRBV27
CDR3 protein: CASKPGPASYEQYF
CDR3 DNA: TGTGCCAGCAAACCAGGTCCAGCTTCCTACGAGCAGTACTTC

D gene: -
clone size: -
J gene: TRBJ1-3
V gene: TRBV6-5
CDR3 protein: CASKLDSFSGNTIYF
CDR3 DNA: TGTGCCAGCAAGTTGGACAGCTTCTCTGGAAACACCATATATTTT

D gene: -
clone size: -
J gene: TRBJ2-5
V gene: TRBV29-1
CDR3 protein: CSVSLGKTQYF
CDR3 DNA: TGCAGCGTTTCTCTTGGGAAGACCCAGTACTTC

D gene: -
clone size: -
J gene: TRBJ2-5
V gene: TRBV5-1
CDR3 protein: CASSYTGEETQYF
CDR3 DNA: TGCGCCAGCAGCTATACAGGCGAAGAGACCCAGTACTTC

D gene: -
clone size: once
J gene: TRBJ2-3
V gene: TRBV4-2
CDR3 protein: CASSARGTDTQYF
CDR3 DNA: TGTGCCAGCAGCGCCCGTGGTACAGATACGCAGTATTTT

D gene: TRBD2
clone size: -
J gene: TRBJ2-1
V gene: TRBV6-6
CDR3 protein: CASSYSSGRANEQFF
CDR3 DNA: TGTGCCAGCAGTTACTCTAGCGGGAGGGCCAATGAGCAGTTCTTC

D gene: TRBD1
clone size: -
J gene: TRBJ1-5
V gene: TRBV18
CDR3 protein: CASRPGGTSNQPQHF
CDR3 DNA: TGTGCCAGCAGACCAGGGGGTACGAGCAATCAGCCCCAGCATTTT

D gene: -
clone size: -
J gene: TRBJ1-1
V gene: TRBV7-2
CDR3 protein: CASSLVLEAEAFF
CDR3 DNA: TGTGCCAGCAGCTTAGTCCTGGAAGCTGAAGCTTTCTTT

D gene: -
clone size: -
J gene: TRBJ1-1
V gene: TRBV13
CDR3 protein: CASSYTGNEAFF
CDR3 DNA: TGTGCCAGCAGCTACACGGGGAATGAAGCTTTCTTT

D gene: -
clone size: once
J gene: TRBJ2-7
V gene: TRBV10-3
CDR3 protein: CAISESGAASYEQYF
CDR3 DNA: TGTGCCATCAGTGAGTCGGGTGCAGCCTCCTACGAGCAGTACTTC

D gene: TRBD1
clone size: -
J gene: TRBJ1-4
V gene: TRBV7-8
CDR3 protein: CASSPLFGTGEKLFF
CDR3 DNA: TGTGCCAGCAGCCCACTATTTGGGACAGGCGAAAAACTGTTTTTT

D gene: TRBD2
clone size: -
J gene: TRBJ2-7
V gene: TRBV6-6
CDR3 protein: CASRAGLAALYEQYF
CDR3 DNA: TGTGCCAGCAGGGCGGGACTAGCGGCCCTCTACGAGCAGTACTTC

D gene: -
clone size: -
J gene: TRBJ2-3
V gene: TRBV15
CDR3 protein: CATSISPPSTDTQYF
CDR3 DNA: TGTGCCACCAGCATATCACCTCCTAGCACAGATACGCAGTATTTT

D gene: -
clone size: -
J gene: TRBJ1-4
V gene: TRBV7-2
CDR3 protein: CASSRQAVTNEKLFF
CDR3 DNA: TGTGCCAGCAGCCGTCAGGCGGTGACTAATGAAAAACTGTTTTTT

D gene: TRBD2
clone size: -
J gene: TRBJ2-3
V gene: TRBV7-6
CDR3 protein: CASSSSGTRGADTQYF
CDR3 DNA: TGTGCCAGCAGCTCCTCCGGGACTAGAGGGGCAGATACGCAGTATTTT

D gene: TRBD1
clone size: -
J gene: TRBJ1-1
V gene: TRBV5-1
CDR3 protein: CASSYGQGMNTEAFF
CDR3 DNA: TGCGCCAGCAGCTATGGACAGGGGATGAACACTGAAGCTTTCTTT

D gene: -
clone size: -
J gene: TRBJ2-3
V gene: TRBV7-2
CDR3 protein: CASSGRLAPDTQYF
CDR3 DNA: TGTGCCAGCTCGGGTCGATTGGCCCCAGATACGCAGTATTTT

D gene: -
clone size: -
J gene: TRBJ2-6
V gene: TRBV28
CDR3 protein: CASSPPGSSGANVLTF
CDR3 DNA: TGTGCCAGCAGCCCCCCGGGCAGCTCTGGGGCCAACGTCCTGACTTTC

D gene: -
clone size: -
J gene: TRBJ2-1
V gene: TRBV29-1
CDR3 protein: CSGWGRRDKVNNEQFF
CDR3 DNA: TGCAGCGGATGGGGACGGCGGGACAAAGTAAACAATGAGCAGTTCTTC

D gene: -
clone size: -
J gene: TRBJ2-3
V gene: TRBV2
CDR3 protein: CASASSWDTDTQYF
CDR3 DNA: TGTGCCAGCGCCAGTTCCTGGGATACAGATACGCAGTATTTT

D gene: -
clone size: -
J gene: TRBJ1-4
V gene: TRBV29-1
CDR3 protein: CSVEIGAGEDEKLFF
CDR3 DNA: TGCAGCGTTGAAATCGGGGCAGGGGAGGATGAAAAACTGTTTTTT

D gene: TRBD2
clone size: once
J gene: TRBJ2-3
V gene: TRBV18
CDR3 protein: CASSLASGSTDTQYF
CDR3 DNA: TGTGCCAGCTCACTGGCTAGCGGATCCACAGATACGCAGTATTTT

D gene: -
clone size: -
J gene: TRBJ1-1
V gene: TRBV14
CDR3 protein: CASSRKVNTEAFF
CDR3 DNA: TGTGCCAGCAGCCGAAAAGTGAACACTGAAGCTTTCTTT

D gene: -
clone size: -
J gene: TRBJ2-5
V gene: TRBV5-1
CDR3 protein: CASSLQWSQETQYF
CDR3 DNA: TGCGCCAGCAGCTTACAGTGGAGCCAAGAGACCCAGTACTTC

D gene: TRBD2
clone size: -
J gene: TRBJ2-1
V gene: TRBV19
CDR3 protein: CASSTAGEAYNEQFF
CDR3 DNA: TGTGCCAGTAGTACAGCGGGAGAGGCCTACAATGAGCAGTTCTTC